These T cell receptor beta chains were read from a single sample in a study of naive and memory T cell subsets. TCRdb independently ran MiXCR on the UMI-ligation and nested PCR reads; one entry per CDR3 protein. The sample carries around 93,000 distinct CDR3 sequences, approximately 11% recorded once. Sequencing used naive CD4+ T cells from blood. Receptors were obtained from a human donor in good health. Both conserved end residues are part of each CDR3. A D gene is named only where the DNA matches it firmly. Only part of the rows carry a size: once, few, many, or a class if the clone is expanded.

J gene: TRBJ2-4
D gene: TRBD2
V gene: TRBV12-3/TRBV12-4
clone size: few
CDR3 protein: CASSSSLAGSRKNIQYF
CDR3 DNA: TGTGCCAGCAGTTCATCATTAGCGGGAAGTAGGAAAAACATTCAGTACTTC

J gene: TRBJ2-4
D gene: .
V gene: TRBV18
clone size: many
CDR3 protein: CASSPRSLAKNIQYF
CDR3 DNA: TGTGCCAGCTCACCGAGATCTCTAGCCAAAAACATTCAGTACTTC

J gene: TRBJ2-3
D gene: .
V gene: TRBV20-1
clone size: few
CDR3 protein: CSATLARGSSDTQYF
CDR3 DNA: TGCAGTGCCACCTTGGCCAGGGGAAGTTCAGATACGCAGTATTTT

J gene: TRBJ2-7
D gene: TRBD1
V gene: TRBV25-1
clone size: .
CDR3 protein: CASRRGQGSYEQYF
CDR3 DNA: TGTGCCAGCAGGAGGGGACAGGGCTCCTACGAGCAGTACTTC

J gene: TRBJ1-4
D gene: .
V gene: TRBV6-5
clone size: .
CDR3 protein: CASRARTTNEKLFF
CDR3 DNA: TGTGCCAGCAGGGCCAGAACAACTAATGAAAAACTGTTTTTT

J gene: TRBJ2-1
D gene: .
V gene: TRBV4-2
clone size: few
CDR3 protein: CASSQQYDGSEQFF
CDR3 DNA: TGTGCCAGCAGCCAACAGTACGACGGGAGTGAGCAGTTCTTC

J gene: TRBJ2-3
D gene: TRBD2
V gene: TRBV7-2
clone size: many
CDR3 protein: CASSRRVHSGGDGDTQYF
CDR3 DNA: TGTGCCAGCAGCCGGAGGGTTCATAGCGGGGGGGACGGGGATACGCAGTATTTT

J gene: TRBJ2-1
D gene: TRBD2
V gene: TRBV18
clone size: many
CDR3 protein: CASSARLAGEGNEQFF
CDR3 DNA: TGTGCCAGCTCAGCTCGACTAGCGGGAGAAGGTAATGAGCAGTTCTTC

J gene: TRBJ1-2
D gene: .
V gene: TRBV25-1
clone size: few
CDR3 protein: CASQANYGYTF
CDR3 DNA: TGTGCCAGTCAGGCTAACTATGGCTACACCTTC

J gene: TRBJ2-2
D gene: TRBD2
V gene: TRBV20-1
clone size: many
CDR3 protein: CSASRASGRVGELFF
CDR3 DNA: TGCAGTGCTAGTCGGGCTAGCGGGAGGGTCGGGGAGCTGTTTTTT

J gene: TRBJ1-5
D gene: .
V gene: TRBV20-1
clone size: .
CDR3 protein: CSAKDTNQPQHF
CDR3 DNA: TGCAGTGCTAAAGACACCAATCAGCCCCAGCATTTT

J gene: TRBJ2-5
D gene: TRBD2
V gene: TRBV30
clone size: many
CDR3 protein: CAWKGLAANQETQYF
CDR3 DNA: TGTGCCTGGAAGGGGCTAGCGGCTAACCAAGAGACCCAGTACTTC

J gene: TRBJ2-3
D gene: TRBD1
V gene: TRBV29-1
clone size: .
CDR3 protein: CSVKTGTGSTDTQYF
CDR3 DNA: TGCAGCGTTAAAACCGGGACAGGGAGCACAGATACGCAGTATTTT

J gene: TRBJ2-2
D gene: .
V gene: TRBV7-9
clone size: .
CDR3 protein: CASSFRTASHDNTGELFF
CDR3 DNA: TGTGCCAGCAGCTTCCGGACCGCCTCCCACGATAACACCGGGGAGCTGTTTTTT

J gene: TRBJ2-3
D gene: TRBD2
V gene: TRBV18
clone size: many
CDR3 protein: CASSPTRGAPGNTQYF
CDR3 DNA: TGTGCCAGCTCGCCAACGCGGGGGGCTCCGGGAAATACGCAGTATTTT

J gene: TRBJ2-7
D gene: .
V gene: TRBV7-2
clone size: few
CDR3 protein: CASSQRAGGQVSYEQYF
CDR3 DNA: TGTGCCAGCAGCCAGAGGGCGGGGGGACAGGTCTCCTACGAGCAGTACTTC

J gene: TRBJ2-1
D gene: .
V gene: TRBV12-3/TRBV12-4
clone size: .
CDR3 protein: CASSRRSKDEQFF
CDR3 DNA: TGTGCCAGCAGCCGGCGGAGTAAAGATGAGCAGTTCTTC

J gene: TRBJ2-7
D gene: .
V gene: TRBV6-2/TRBV6-3
clone size: .
CDR3 protein: CASSYVGGEQYF
CDR3 DNA: TGTGCCAGCAGTTACGTCGGGGGCGAGCAGTACTTC

J gene: TRBJ1-1
D gene: .
V gene: TRBV6-2/TRBV6-3
clone size: few
CDR3 protein: CASRVDGATEAFF
CDR3 DNA: TGTGCCAGCAGGGTAGACGGGGCCACTGAAGCTTTCTTT

J gene: TRBJ1-6
D gene: .
V gene: TRBV18
clone size: .
CDR3 protein: CASSGLGPMGSPLHF
CDR3 DNA: TGTGCCAGCTCTGGGCTGGGACCTATGGGTTCACCCCTCCACTTT

J gene: TRBJ2-3
D gene: TRBD2
V gene: TRBV12-5
clone size: few
CDR3 protein: CASGSGLAGVGTDTQYF
CDR3 DNA: TGTGCTAGTGGTTCGGGGTTAGCGGGAGTGGGCACAGATACGCAGTATTTT

J gene: TRBJ2-1
D gene: .
V gene: TRBV5-6
clone size: .
CDR3 protein: CASSFVSEQFF
CDR3 DNA: TGTGCCAGCAGCTTCGTGAGTGAGCAGTTCTTC